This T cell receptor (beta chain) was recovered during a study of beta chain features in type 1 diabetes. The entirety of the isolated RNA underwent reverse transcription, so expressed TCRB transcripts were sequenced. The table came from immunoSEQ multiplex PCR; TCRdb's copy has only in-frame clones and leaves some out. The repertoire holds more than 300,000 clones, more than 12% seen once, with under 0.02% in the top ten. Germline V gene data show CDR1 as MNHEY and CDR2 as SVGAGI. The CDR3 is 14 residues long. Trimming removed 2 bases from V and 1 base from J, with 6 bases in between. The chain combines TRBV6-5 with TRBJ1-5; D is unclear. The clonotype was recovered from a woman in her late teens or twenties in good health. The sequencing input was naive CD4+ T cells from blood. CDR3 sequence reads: CASSYGGSNQPQHF. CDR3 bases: TGTGCCAGCAGTTACGGTGGCAGCAATCAGCCCCAGCATTTT.